This passage covers 2 T cell receptor beta chains from one sample sequenced in a study of cytomegalovirus exposure and HLA in healthy donors. The PCR had 60 Vbeta and 13 Jbeta primers. Assay used: immunoSEQ multiplex PCR; TCRdb lists only in-frame clones, some missing. The sample has 150,000 to 200,000 clones; over 60% are singletons. Sample: PBMCs. These receptor sequences come from a middle-aged woman in good health and CMV-seronegative.

The chain recombines TRBV7-2 with TRBJ1-6; D is ambiguous. Trimming removed 6 bases at V and 0 bases at J, with 15 bases between. Germline CDR1 SGHTA, CDR2 FQGNSA. The CDR3 is 17 amino acids. CDR3 sequence (DNA): TGTGCCAGCAGTGAGAGAATCGGGAGCTCCTATAATTCACCCCTCCACTTT. This codes for CASSERIGSSYNSPLHF. The whole variable domain, filled in from reference TRBV7-2 and TRBJ1-6, reads GAGVSQSPSNKVTEKGKDVELRCDPISGHTALYWYRQSLGQGLEFLIYFQGNSAPDKSGLPSDRFSAERTGGSVSTLTIQRTQQEDSAVYLCASSERIGSSYNSPLHFGNGTRLTVT.

The J gene is TRBJ2-1, the V gene TRBV6-5, with TRBD2 matching 7 bases. The CDR3 has 15 residues. Germline V gene lookup returns CDR1 MNHEY and CDR2 SVGAGI. V was pared by 1 base and J by 4 bases, with 4 bases of the junction left unmatched. This chain's CDR3 is CASSYWLADYNEQFF. The CDR3 nucleotides read TGTGCCAGCAGTTACTGGCTAGCGGATTACAATGAGCAGTTCTTC.